This TCR beta chain was obtained from a study of T cell responses to AZD1222 COVID-19 vaccine. Points from the study as a whole: Most donors were white British, females outnumbered males, and clonal diversity was possibly underestimated. Repertoires in all cases were sampled only once the peak T cell response had passed.

Generated by immunoSEQ multiplex PCR, the TCRdb table keeps only in-frame clones and is missing some. Of more than 75,000 clones in the sample, roughly four fifths were seen once. Worth noting for this clone: The target antigen is unknown.

The CDR3 contains 16 residues. V lost 5 bases and J lost 3; bases outside the gene matches: 5. Germline-derived CDR1 and CDR2 are LNHDA and SQIVND (reference sequence). The starting material was peripheral blood, obtained 28 days after the second AZD1222 dose. The chain links TRBV19 to TRBJ2-5, with 14 bases aligning to TRBD2. This clonotype was obtained from an adult who received the AZD1222 COVID-19 vaccine. DNA of the CDR3: TGTGCCAGTAGTTCGCCGGGACTAGCGGGAGAAGAGACCCAGTACTTC. This translates into CASSSPGLAGEETQYF.